The clone carrying this T cell receptor beta chain was counted many times. The antigen is not known. TCR beta CDR3 amplification used RNA transcripts. RT-PCR in the first round used HTBI primers; a second-round multiplex PCR followed. MiXCR, applied by TCRdb to the multiplex PCR reads, yields one record per CDR3 protein. The table shows over a million distinct CDR3 sequences, with 35% to 45% occurring only once. The data originate from a study of Graves' ophthalmopathy and Graves' hyperthyroidism. Study-level background: The authors defined stable hyperthyroidism as no ophthalmopathy within 18 months of follow-up. Study outcomes and limitations: The study's model predicted ophthalmopathy progression at 70.59% sensitivity and approximately 72% specificity.

The CDR3 consists of 13 residues. Germline CDR1 and CDR2: DFQATT and SNEGSKA (reference sequence). Trimming removed 2 bases at V and 4 bases at J, with 11 bases between. New diagnoses, under 2 months' duration, and ages 18 to 65 characterized the hyperthyroidism patients. Ineligible for inclusion were patients with other autoimmune diseases, uncontrolled infections, pregnancy or lactation. V gene TRBV20-1 combines with J gene TRBJ2-5; a possible D gene is TRBD1 (7 bases). The sequencing sample was made of peripheral blood or thyroid tissue (not recorded which). The clonotype originates from an adult man with Graves' hyperthyroidism. CDR3 coding DNA: TGCAGTGCTAGATGGCAGGGGGGAGAGACCCAGTACTTC. Amino acids: CSARWQGGETQYF.